The present T cell receptor beta chain was sequenced within a study of T cells after yellow fever vaccination. MiXCR was run by TCRdb on the 5' RACE reads, yielding one entry per CDR3 protein. The sample shows some 260,000 distinct CDR3 sequences, about 5% of them seen only once. The CDR3 is made up of 15 amino acids. Trimming cost V 0 bases and J 6 bases, with 10 bases left between them. Germline V gene sequence: CDR1 SGDLS, CDR2 YYNGEE. There are a few counts of this clonotype. The chain combines TRBV9 with TRBJ2-6; D is ambiguous. The sequence was obtained from a man aged 18 to 30 who received the YFV17D yellow fever vaccine. The material sequenced was CD4+ T cells sorted from PBMCs, taken on the day of the yellow fever booster vaccination. CDR3 residues: CASSVGSLTANVLTF. CDR3 DNA: TGTGCCAGCAGCGTAGGATCGCTCACGGCCAACGTCCTGACTTTC.